These 10 T cell receptor beta chains share one sample of origin, sequenced in a study of T cells in Graves' hyperthyroidism and ophthalmopathy. Authors of the study amplified TCR beta CDR3 regions from RNA transcripts. TCR CDR3 regions were first amplified by RT-PCR with HTBI primers. TCRdb fed the multiplex PCR reads into MiXCR, producing one record per CDR3 protein. The sample has fewer than 400,000 distinct CDR3 sequences, over 15% seen once; the top ten hold 33%. Sequences were obtained from blood. These receptors all stem from a man aged 25-45 years with Graves' hyperthyroidism.

The CDR3 coding sequence is TGTGCCAGTAGTATCCGGTCCGGGACCGGGCCTACCGAGCAGTACTTC. This translates into CASSIRSGTGPTEQYF. This chain uses TRBV19 with TRBJ2-7, with D perhaps given as TRBD1 or TRBD2 (5 bases each). Trimming cost V 3 bases and J 6 bases, with 21 bases left between them. The CDR3 totals 16 residues. In germline, CDR1 is LNHDA, CDR2 SQIVND (reference sequence).

The J gene is TRBJ2-5, the V gene TRBV3-1; possibly TRBD1 for D (6 bases). The germline CDR1 and CDR2 sequences are LGHDT and YNNKEL (reference sequence). CDR3 length: 13 amino acids. Trimming took off 1 base at V and 3 bases at J, with 6 bases between the two ends. The CDR3: CASSQGTEETQYF. The DNA for the CDR3 is TGTGCCAGCAGCCAAGGGACAGAAGAGACCCAGTACTTC.

This clonotype was observed at least ten times. This rearrangement joins TRBV10-3 to TRBJ1-1; no reliable D call. This CDR3 region has 13 residues. Germline V lookup: CDR1 ENHRY, CDR2 SYGVKD. Trimming removed 2 bases from V and 5 bases from J, with 9 bases in between. Here the CDR3 DNA reads TGTGCCATCAGTGAGGGAGAGGGAACTGAAGCTTTCTTT. Protein product: CAISEGEGTEAFF.

V and J are TRBV20-1 and TRBJ2-7; TRBD2 is a possible D gene (5 bases). The CDR3 spans 14 residues. V was cut by 1 base and J by 2 bases, with 12 bases left in between. Germline lookup yields CDR1 DFQATT and CDR2 SNEGSKA (reference sequence). The CDR3 sequence: CSARVGEGTYEQYF. Here the CDR3 DNA reads TGCAGTGCTAGAGTAGGAGAGGGCACCTACGAGCAGTACTTC.

The table lists this clonotype with many counts. This chain links TRBV28 with TRBJ1-4, with D unclear. The germline V gene has CDR1 MDHEN and CDR2 SYDVKM. Trimming removed 8 bases at V and 4 bases at J, with 5 bases between. The CDR3 runs 11 residues. The CDR3 region is CASQDNEKLFF. As DNA, the CDR3 is TGTGCCAGCCAGGATAATGAAAAACTGTTTTTT.

The CDR3 coding sequence is TGCGCCAGCAGCTTGGATACAGGGCTGACCATCTTAGAGACCCAGTACTTC. Translated: CASSLDTGLTILETQYF. The V and J genes are TRBV5-1 and TRBJ2-5, with D tentatively TRBD1 (6 bases). Germline V gives CDR1 SGHRS, CDR2 YFSETQ. There are 17 residues in the CDR3. Trimming shortened V by 0 bases and J by 4 bases, and 19 bases separated the two germline ends. Combining the CDR3 with reference TRBV5-1 and TRBJ2-5 gives the whole variable domain KAGVTQTPRYLIKTRGQQVTLSCSPISGHRSVSWYQQTPGQGLQFLFEYFSETQRNKGNFPGRFSGRQFSNSRSEMNVSTLELGDSALYLCASSLDTGLTILETQYFGPGTRLLVL.

This clonotype was counted a few times. V usage is TRBV11-3 and J usage is TRBJ2-7; TRBD1 might be the D (6 bases). This CDR3 has 15 residues. Germline assignment: CDR1 SGHNT and CDR2 YENEEA. V lost 0 bases and J 6 bases, leaving 15 bases between the germline ends. DNA of the CDR3: TGTGCCAGCAGCTTAGATGGTTACAGGGCCGGCGAGCAGTACTTC. Translated, it gives CASSLDGYRAGEQYF.

The chain links TRBV6-2 or TRBV6-3 to TRBJ2-1; TRBD2 agrees at 11 bases. CDR1 is MNHEY and CDR2 is SVGEGT in the germline V gene. The ends lost 8 bases at V and 7 bases at J; junction bases unmatched: 7. This CDR3 spans 14 amino acids. The CDR3 nucleotides are TGTGCCAGCCTAGCGGGAGGCGGTGTGAATGAGCAGTTCTTC. Translation: CASLAGGGVNEQFF.

About this clonotype: Possible read error: a much larger clone is one base away. V is TRBV18 and J is TRBJ1-3, with D tentatively TRBD1 (5 bases). The length of the CDR3 is 16 residues. The germline gives CDR1 KGHSH, CDR2 LQKENI. In nucleotides, the CDR3 is TGTGCCAGCTCACCACCCAACAGGAACTCTGGAAACACCATGTATTTT. Residues: CASSPPNRNSGNTMYF.

This clonotype was seen repeatedly, ten times or more. The rearrangement joins TRBV2 to TRBJ1-6, with TRBD1 identical over 7 bases. Germline V gene data show CDR1 as SNHLY and CDR2 as FYNNEI. The V and J ends lost 6 bases and 9 bases, in that order; junction bases with no gene match: 5. The CDR3 is made up of 13 amino acids. The CDR3 nucleotides are TGTGCCAGCAGAAGACAGGGCTCTTCACCCCTCCACTTT. This translates into CASRRQGSSPLHF.